Below are 22 T cell receptor beta chains sequenced from a single sample in a study of OX40 agonist ivuxolimab in advanced cancers. Profiled with immunoSEQ multiplex PCR; TCRdb holds only in-frame clones, not every one. The data hold fewer than 35,000 clones, with 74% observed a single time. Here the sequenced sample was CD4+ or CD8+ T cells sorted from blood, taken in a trial of the OX40 agonist ivuxolimab. Source of these receptors: an adult with an advanced solid tumor such as melanoma, head and neck, liver or kidney cancer.

This chain connects TRBV18 to TRBJ2-7; possibly TRBD1 or TRBD2 for D (5 bases each). V was cut by 2 bases and J by 6 bases, with 14 bases left in between. The CDR3 has 14 amino acids. The germline V gene encodes CDR1 KGHSH and CDR2 LQKENI. CDR3 loop: CASSPRGDRSEQYV. The DNA for the CDR3 is TGTGCCAGCTCACCAAGAGGGGATCGTTCCGAGCAGTACGTC.

This chain connects TRBV9 to TRBJ1-5; D remains unclear. The germline V gene encodes CDR1 SGDLS and CDR2 YYNGEE. The V end lost 0 bases, the J end lost 6 bases, and 10 bases lay between the germline ends. The CDR3 covers 14 residues. CDR3 in amino acids: CASSVGGYGQPQHF. CDR3 in DNA: TGTGCCAGCAGCGTAGGAGGGTACGGTCAGCCCCAGCATTTT.

The chain has TRBV10-3 and TRBJ2-2; 12 positions match TRBD2. Germline CDR1 ENHRY, CDR2 SYGVKD. CDR3 length: 16 residues. J lost 0 bases, V lost 6 bases, and 2 bases had no gene match. The CDR3 spells CAIRPSGGANTGELFF. As DNA, the CDR3 is TGTGCCATCAGGCCTAGCGGGGGGGCGAACACCGGGGAGCTGTTTTTT.

V gene TRBV6-6 combines with J gene TRBJ2-3; 10 bases agree with TRBD1. Trimming took 2 bases from V and 1 from J; bases not matched to a gene: 3. From germline, CDR1 is MNHNY and CDR2 SVGAGI (reference sequence). The CDR3 is 16 residues long. CDR3 bases: TGTGCCAGCAGTTACGACAGGGGGCTTGGCACAGATACGCAGTATTTT. It is translated as CASSYDRGLGTDTQYF.

The rearrangement uses TRBV6-5 and TRBJ2-3; D call uncertain. The germline V and J ends were trimmed by 10 bases and 9 bases, with 14 bases remaining between them. The germline V gene encodes CDR1 MNHEY and CDR2 SVGAGI. There are 11 residues in the CDR3. CDR3 amino acids: CATLGLATQYF. The DNA of the CDR3 is TGTGCCACATTAGGTCTCGCGACGCAGTATTTT.

V gene TRBV23-1 combines with J gene TRBJ1-5; D gene uncertain. TRBV23-1 is reported as an ORF; its role is uncertain. The V gene lost 0 bases and the J gene lost 1 base, with 7 bases spanning the gap. This CDR3 spans 15 amino acids. The CDR3 coding sequence is TGCGCCAGCAGTCAATCGATACGGAGCAATCAGCCCCAGCATTTT. Its protein is CASSQSIRSNQPQHF.

The V and J genes are TRBV6-5 and TRBJ2-1, with D perhaps TRBD2 (6 bases). V gave up 2 bases and J gave up 4 bases, with 15 bases separating them. CDR3 size: 16 residues. Looked up from germline, CDR1 is MNHEY and CDR2 is SVGAGI. The CDR3 coding sequence is TGTGCCAGCAGTTACGGAAGGGCGGGGCTTTACAATGAGCAGTTCTTC. Its protein is CASSYGRAGLYNEQFF.

V and J are TRBV9 and TRBJ2-7, with 10 bases that match TRBD2. Trimming cost V 1 base and J 1 base; bases outside gene matches: 11. Germline loops: CDR1 SGDLS, CDR2 YYNGEE. The CDR3 sequence is 18 residues long. CDR3 in DNA: TGTGCCAGCAGCGTATACAAACCGGGACTAGCGCTTTCCTACGAGCAGTACGTC. Its translation: CASSVYKPGLALSYEQYV.

The chain has TRBV2 and TRBJ2-7; 11 bases fit TRBD1. CDR1 is SNHLY and CDR2 is FYNNEI in the germline V gene. This CDR3 is 15 amino acids long. V shed 7 bases, J shed 4 bases, and the junction held 9 bases outside the gene matches. CDR3 sequence: CASTGPGQGEYEQYF. The CDR3 bases are TGTGCCAGCACTGGACCGGGACAGGGGGAATACGAGCAGTACTTC.

The chain has TRBV5-1 and TRBJ1-1; D is undetermined. Trimming took 0 bases from V and 4 from J, leaving 13 bases between them. CDR1 SGHRS and CDR2 YFSETQ come from the germline V gene. The CDR3 is 15 residues long. This CDR3 is CASSLVPAASTEAFF. The CDR3, as DNA: TGCGCCAGCAGCTTGGTCCCGGCCGCTTCCACTGAAGCTTTCTTT.

J is TRBJ2-1 and V is TRBV11-2; 14 bases line up with TRBD2. The V and J ends lost 3 bases and 9 bases, in that order; junction bases with no gene match: 10. CDR3 length: 17 amino acids. CDR1 is SGHAT and CDR2 is FQNNGV in the germline V gene. The CDR3 bases are TGTGCCAGCAGCTTGCACCGACTAGCGGGGGGGCGACGTGAGCAGTTCTTC. This encodes CASSLHRLAGGRREQFF. Supplemented by reference TRBV11-2 and TRBJ2-1, the full variable domain reads EAGVAQSPRYKIIEKRQSVAFWCNPISGHATLYWYQQILGQGPKLLIQFQNNGVVDDSQLPKDRFSAERLKGVDSTLKIQPAKLEDSAVYLCASSLHRLAGGRREQFFGPGTRLTVL.

This sequence joins TRBV7-9 and TRBJ1-5, with D hard to call. The CDR3 length is 15 residues. The germline V and J ends were trimmed by 1 base and 5 bases, with 12 bases remaining between them. The germline CDR1 and CDR2 sequences are SEHNR and FQNEAQ (reference sequence). CDR3 protein: CASSLDRGFYQPQHF. The CDR3 nucleotides read TGTGCCAGCAGCTTAGATCGCGGGTTTTATCAGCCCCAGCATTTT.

The V call is TRBV30, the J call TRBJ2-2; D may be TRBD1 (6 bases). Germline V gene data show CDR1 as GTSNPN and CDR2 as SVGIG (reference sequence). V was clipped by 5 bases and J by 2 bases, with 12 bases between them. This CDR3 region has 14 residues. This CDR3 reads CAWPGQSNTGELFF. In DNA, the CDR3 is TGTGCCTGGCCCGGACAGAGTAACACCGGGGAGCTGTTTTTT.

The gene calls are TRBV6-5 and TRBJ1-5, with D possibly being TRBD1 (5 bases). V lost 5 bases, J lost 6 bases, and 11 bases lay in between. This CDR3 region has 13 residues. Germline V gene sequence: CDR1 MNHEY, CDR2 SVGAGI. CDR3 sequence: CASSPDMGQPQHF. The CDR3, as DNA: TGTGCCAGCAGTCCGGACATGGGTCAGCCCCAGCATTTT.

The chain is built from TRBV7-6 and TRBJ1-1; D ambiguous. Trimming cost V 5 bases and J 0 bases, with 7 bases left between them. The germline gives CDR1 SGHVS, CDR2 FNYEAQ. The CDR3 loop spans 13 amino acids. The CDR3 protein is CASSIGLNTEAFF. For the CDR3, the DNA is TGTGCCAGCAGCATCGGGCTGAACACTGAAGCTTTCTTT. Together with reference TRBV7-6 and TRBJ1-1, the CDR3 gives the full variable domain: GAGVSQSPRYKVTKRGQDVALRCDPISGHVSLYWYRQALGQGPEFLTYFNYEAQQDKSGLPNDRFSAERPEGSISTLTIQRTEQRDSAMYRCASSIGLNTEAFFGQGTRLTVV.

The CDR3 DNA follows: TGTGCCAGCTCACCACCGAGCAGGGTAGGCGAGCAGTACTTC. Its protein product is CASSPPSRVGEQYF. The chain carries TRBV18 and TRBJ2-7; D possibly corresponds to TRBD1 (5 bases). The germline CDR1 and CDR2 sequences are KGHSH and LQKENI. V was pared by 0 bases and J by 6 bases, with 12 bases between. The CDR3 length is 14 residues.

The chain recombines TRBV5-5 with TRBJ2-1, with D perhaps TRBD2 (6 bases). Germline lookup yields CDR1 SGHKS and CDR2 YYEKEE (reference sequence). Trimming took 3 bases from V and 6 from J, leaving 7 bases between them. The CDR3 spans 12 residues. The CDR3, as DNA: TGTGCCAGCAGCTGGGGGGTCAATGAGCAGTTCTTC. Its translation: CASSWGVNEQFF.

The gene calls are TRBV4-1 and TRBJ2-1; possible D gene TRBD2, 6 bases. V lost 4 bases to trimming and J lost 8 bases, with 21 bases between them. CDR1 and CDR2 (germline): MGHRA, YSYEKL. There are 16 residues in the CDR3. DNA for the CDR3: TGCGCCAGCAGCCCTCTCGGGGAGGCGAATAAAGATGAGCAGTTCTTC. This encodes CASSPLGEANKDEQFF.

V gene TRBV6-1 combines with J gene TRBJ1-2, with D perhaps TRBD1 (5 bases). Germline V gene lookup returns CDR1 MNHNS and CDR2 SASEGT. V gave up 4 bases and J gave up 7 bases, with 13 bases separating them. This CDR3 has 13 residues. For the CDR3, the DNA is TGTGCCAGCAGTGCTTGGGAAGGGGTTGGCTACACCTTC. Protein: CASSAWEGVGYTF.

The V and J genes are TRBV30 and TRBJ2-2, with D unresolved. Trimming took off 4 bases at V and 6 bases at J, with 6 bases between the two ends. This CDR3 comprises 11 residues. The germline V gene has CDR1 GTSNPN and CDR2 SVGIG (reference sequence). The CDR3 DNA reads as TGTGCCTGGAAGAGCGCCGGGGAGCTGTTTTTT. This translates into CAWKSAGELFF.

The rearrangement joins TRBV9 to TRBJ2-5; TRBD1 matches at 10 bases. Trimming at V came to 3 bases and at J to 4 bases, leaving 6 bases not matched to a gene. CDR3 size: 15 residues. The germline gives CDR1 SGDLS, CDR2 YYNGEE. The CDR3 DNA is TGTGCCAGCAGCGGGGGACAGGGGCAGGGAGAGACCCAGTACTTC. This gives the protein CASSGGQGQGETQYF.

The chain recombines TRBV7-2 with TRBJ2-3; TRBD2 agrees at 9 bases. The CDR3 consists of 15 residues. The germline gives CDR1 SGHTA, CDR2 FQGNSA. V trimming: 5 bases; J trimming: 5 bases; junction bases outside the gene matches: 8. CDR3 protein: CASSPRSGGIDTQYF. The DNA for the CDR3 is TGTGCCAGCAGCCCCCGGAGCGGGGGGATAGATACGCAGTATTTT.